This entry features one TCR beta chain sequence. The sample belongs to a study of blood T cell repertoires in COVID-19. Overall study: Italy, Spain and the United States were the sources of the convalescent and acute COVID-19 samples.

V lost 0 bases, J lost 6 bases, and 6 bases lay in between. The CDR3 is 13 amino acids. Germline V lookup: CDR1 SGHRS, CDR2 YFSETQ. As processed by the authors: Using reference gene primer amplification, nucleated cell counts were estimated. The method was immunoSEQ multiplex PCR; TCRdb's version includes in-frame clones alone and lacks a portion of them. Clone size and the V and J calls come from that table; the DNA yielded D and trimming. Seen here are nearly 110,000 clones, about two thirds observed once, and the top ten hold approximately 0.88%. V is TRBV5-1 and J is TRBJ2-2; tentative D call: TRBD1 (5 bases). Input material: peripheral blood. The clonotype comes from a human donor with acute or convalescent COVID-19. The donor label of this sample is uncertain. The CDR3: CASSLEGPGELFF. In DNA, the CDR3 is TGCGCCAGCAGCTTGGAGGGGCCCGGGGAGCTGTTTTTT.